The sequence of this T cell receptor beta chain was determined in a study of T cell responses to AZD1222 COVID-19 vaccine. Produced via immunoSEQ multiplex PCR; TCRdb's table is partial and in-frame only. In the table there are around 160,000 clones, approximately 90% of which are singletons. The germline V and J ends were trimmed by 1 base and 1 base, with 8 bases remaining between them. The germline V gene has CDR1 LGHNA and CDR2 YSLEER. This CDR3 contains 15 residues. The TCR comes from an adult in good health. The V call is TRBV4-3, the J call TRBJ1-5; no clear D gene. The sample here was peripheral blood, taken on day 0 of AZD1222 vaccination. CDR3 in DNA: TGCGCCAGCAGCCAAGTAAGTGGGAGCAATCAGCCCCAGCATTTT. Translating gives CASSQVSGSNQPQHF.